Following are 13 T cell receptor beta chains from one sample sequenced in a study of OX40 agonist ivuxolimab in advanced cancers. Data came from immunoSEQ multiplex PCR; TCRdb stores just in-frame clones and leaves some out. The sample yields about 14,000 clones, approximately 95% seen once. The starting material was CD4+ or CD8+ T cells sorted from blood, obtained in a trial of the OX40 agonist ivuxolimab. These receptors originate from an adult with an advanced solid tumor such as melanoma, head and neck, liver or kidney cancer.

The rearrangement uses TRBV27 and TRBJ2-6, with D uncertain. V lost 2 bases and J 3 bases, leaving 5 bases between the germline ends. Germline V gene data show CDR1 as MNHEY and CDR2 as SMNVEV (reference sequence). The CDR3 is 14 residues long. The CDR3 nucleotides read TGTGCCAGCAGTTTAGAAGGTGGGGCCAACGTCCTGACTTTC. Protein: CASSLEGGANVLTF.

The V and J genes are TRBV7-9 and TRBJ1-2; D remains ambiguous. The ends were cut back, 2 bases at V and 3 bases at J, with 13 bases in the middle. This CDR3 region has 15 residues. Germline CDR1 reads SEHNR; CDR2 reads FQNEAQ (reference sequence). The CDR3 DNA reads TGTGCCAGCAGCTTAAATGGGCAGCTTGACTATGGCTACACCTTC. Protein sequence: CASSLNGQLDYGYTF.

The chain is built from TRBV27 and TRBJ2-1, with D perhaps matching TRBD2 (5 bases). The V end was cut by 3 bases, the J end by 4 bases, with 7 bases between. Looked up from germline, CDR1 is MNHEY and CDR2 is SMNVEV (reference sequence). The CDR3 covers 13 residues. CDR3 coding DNA: TGTGCCAGCAGTTTGAGAGGGTACAATGAGCAGTTCTTC. Translating it yields CASSLRGYNEQFF.

This chain connects TRBV2 to TRBJ2-2; either TRBD1 or TRBD2 may fit D (6 bases each). Germline loops: CDR1 SNHLY, CDR2 FYNNEI. The CDR3 spans 15 residues. The ends were cut back, 0 bases at V and 6 bases at J, with 11 bases in the middle. CDR3 amino acids: CASSEALRGPGELFF. CDR3 DNA: TGTGCCAGCAGTGAAGCGCTTCGGGGGCCCGGGGAGCTGTTTTTT.

V and J are TRBV2 and TRBJ2-1, with a possible D match to TRBD2 (6 bases). Trimming removed 8 bases from V and 4 bases from J, with 12 bases in between. CDR3 length equals 13 residues. From germline, CDR1 is SNHLY and CDR2 FYNNEI. The CDR3 DNA sequence: TGTGCCAGCGACCCGGAGGGTTACAATGAGCAGTTCTTC. As protein: CASDPEGYNEQFF.

This chain links TRBV9 with TRBJ2-1; D uncertain. V dropped 4 bases and J dropped 4 bases, with 18 bases sitting between them. In germline, CDR1 is SGDLS, CDR2 YYNGEE. CDR3 length equals 16 residues. CDR3 loop: CASSPSGEAGYNEQFF. The CDR3 nucleotides read TGTGCCAGCAGCCCTTCAGGCGAGGCAGGATACAATGAGCAGTTCTTC. Drawing the rest from reference TRBV9 and TRBJ2-1, the complete variable domain is DSGVTQTPKHLITATGQRVTLRCSPRSGDLSVYWYQQSLDQGLQFLIQYYNGEERAKGNILERFSAQQFPDLHSELNLSSLELGDSALYFCASSPSGEAGYNEQFFGPGTRLTVL.

The chain couples TRBV9 to TRBJ2-7; D uncertain. The V end lost 4 bases, the J end lost 2 bases, and 13 bases lay between the germline ends. There are 14 residues in the CDR3. In germline, CDR1 is SGDLS, CDR2 YYNGEE. The chain's CDR3 is CASSRGGGAYEQYF. DNA of the CDR3: TGTGCCAGCAGCCGAGGTGGCGGCGCCTACGAGCAGTACTTC.

This rearrangement joins TRBV19 to TRBJ1-1; D is unresolved. Trimming removed 1 base from V and 0 bases from J, with 6 bases in between. Germline V gene data show CDR1 as LNHDA and CDR2 as SQIVND (reference sequence). The CDR3 contains 14 residues. For the CDR3, the DNA is TGTGCCAGTAGTATAGGGCACCTGAACACTGAAGCTTTCTTT. Amino acids: CASSIGHLNTEAFF.

The chain is built from TRBV9 and TRBJ2-7; 9 positions agree with TRBD2. Germline V gives CDR1 SGDLS, CDR2 YYNGEE. With V trimmed by 0 bases and J by 5 bases, 9 bases remained unmatched. The CDR3 contains 16 residues. This CDR3 reads CASSVGTGLALNEQYF. The CDR3 region has the DNA TGTGCCAGCAGCGTAGGTACGGGACTAGCCTTAAACGAGCAGTACTTC.

The V and J genes are TRBV5-4 and TRBJ1-2; TRBD1 might be the D (6 bases). Between the trimmed V and J ends, which lost 0 bases and 7 bases, there was a span of 13 bases. Germline CDR1 and CDR2: SGHNT and YYREEE (reference sequence). The CDR3 is made up of 14 amino acids. The CDR3 DNA follows: TGTGCCAGCAGCTTGGGATCCGGGGGCATTGGCTACACCTTC. As protein: CASSLGSGGIGYTF.

This sequence joins TRBV6-8 and TRBJ2-1; the match to TRBD2 covers 10 bases. The CDR3 length is 18 residues. The V segment lost 7 bases and the J segment 4 bases; nucleotides outside the gene matches: 16. Germline V gene lookup returns CDR1 MNHGY and CDR2 SAAAGT. Here the CDR3 reads CASIQKLIAGGPYNEQFF. The CDR3 DNA follows: TGTGCCAGCATTCAGAAATTGATAGCGGGAGGTCCGTACAATGAGCAGTTCTTC.

This chain joins TRBV30 and TRBJ2-3; D perhaps matches TRBD1 (6 bases). Trimming removed 4 bases at V and 5 bases at J, with 10 bases between. Germline CDR1 and CDR2: GTSNPN and SVGIG (reference sequence). The CDR3 totals 12 residues. The CDR3 here is CAWTGVRDTQYF. CDR3 bases: TGTGCCTGGACAGGGGTAAGAGATACGCAGTATTTT.

This clone was observed once. This sequence joins TRBV29-1 and TRBJ1-2, with D possibly matching TRBD1 (5 bases). The length of the CDR3 is 14 residues. CDR1 SQVTM and CDR2 ANQGSEA come from the germline V gene. V was cut by 4 bases and J by 0 bases, with 12 bases left in between. CDR3 sequence reads: CSVVFQGSNYGYTF. The CDR3 nucleotides are TGCAGCGTTGTTTTCCAGGGATCTAACTATGGCTACACCTTC.